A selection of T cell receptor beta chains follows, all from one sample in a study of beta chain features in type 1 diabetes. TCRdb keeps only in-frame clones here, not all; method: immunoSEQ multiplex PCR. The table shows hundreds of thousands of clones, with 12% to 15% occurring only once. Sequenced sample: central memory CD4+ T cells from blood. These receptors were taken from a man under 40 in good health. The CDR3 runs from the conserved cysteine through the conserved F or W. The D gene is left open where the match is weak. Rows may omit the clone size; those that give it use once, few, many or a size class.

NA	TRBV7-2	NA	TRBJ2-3	CASTANPDTQYF	TGTGCCAGCACCGCCAACCCCGATACGCAGTATTTT
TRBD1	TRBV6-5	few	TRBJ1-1	CASRPNRGMNTEAFF	TGTGCCAGCAGGCCGAACAGGGGGATGAACACTGAAGCTTTCTTT
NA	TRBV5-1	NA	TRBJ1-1	CASSLHAGGLTEAFF	TGCGCCAGCAGCTTGCACGCTGGGGGGCTCACTGAAGCTTTCTTT
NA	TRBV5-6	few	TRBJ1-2	CASPKVVYGYTF	TGTGCCAGCCCGAAGGTTGTCTATGGCTACACCTTC
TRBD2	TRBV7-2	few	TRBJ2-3	CASSLRTSVIGTQYF	TGTGCCAGCAGCTTGAGGACTAGCGTTATTGGAACGCAGTATTTT
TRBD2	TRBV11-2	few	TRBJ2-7	CASSLTSAYEQYF	TGTGCCAGCAGCCTCACTAGCGCTTACGAGCAGTACTTC
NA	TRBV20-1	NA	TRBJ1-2	CSADGNYGYTF	TGCAGTGCCGACGGAAACTATGGCTACACCTTC
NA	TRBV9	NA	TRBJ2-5	CASSAGTLQETQYF	TGTGCCAGCAGCGCCGGGACTTTACAAGAGACCCAGTACTTC
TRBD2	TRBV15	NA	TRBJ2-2	CATSRREGLTGELFF	TGTGCCACCAGCAGGCGGGAGGGCCTAACCGGGGAGCTGTTTTTT
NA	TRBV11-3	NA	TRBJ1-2	CASSLNQVYGYTF	TGTGCCAGCAGCTTGAATCAGGTGTATGGCTACACCTTC
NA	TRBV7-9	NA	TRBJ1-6	CASSLAYSPLHF	TGTGCCAGCAGCTTAGCGTACTCACCCCTCCACTTT
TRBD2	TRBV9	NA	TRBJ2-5	CASSGTGTNQETQYF	TGTGCCAGCAGCGGGACCGGGACTAACCAAGAGACCCAGTACTTC
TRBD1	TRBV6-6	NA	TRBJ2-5	CASSSKDRVGETQYF	TGTGCCAGCAGTTCTAAGGACAGGGTAGGAGAGACCCAGTACTTC
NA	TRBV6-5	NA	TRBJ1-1	CASSYPGAEAFF	TGTGCCAGCAGTTACCCGGGGGCCGAAGCTTTCTTT
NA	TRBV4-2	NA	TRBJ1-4	CASSQDRPRELTNEKLFF	TGTGCCAGCAGCCAAGATCGGCCCAGGGAGTTAACTAATGAAAAACTGTTTTTT
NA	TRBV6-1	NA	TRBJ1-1	CASSRPRTEAFF	TGTGCCAGCAGTAGACCACGCACTGAAGCTTTCTTT
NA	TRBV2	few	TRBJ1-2	CASTGFRGGYTF	TGTGCCAGCACAGGTTTTCGGGGTGGCTACACCTTC
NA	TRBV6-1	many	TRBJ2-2	CASRLENTGELFF	TGTGCCAGCAGGCTCGAGAACACCGGGGAGCTGTTTTTT
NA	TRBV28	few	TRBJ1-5	CASSSGQLNNQPQHF	TGTGCCAGCAGTTCTGGACAGCTAAACAATCAGCCCCAGCATTTT
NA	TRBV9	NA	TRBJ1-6	CASSAGRGNSPLHF	TGTGCCAGCAGCGCCGGACGGGGAAATTCACCCCTCCACTTT
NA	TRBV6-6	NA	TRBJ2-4	CASRARDLAKNIQYF	TGTGCCAGCAGGGCCAGGGATCTAGCCAAAAACATTCAGTACTTC
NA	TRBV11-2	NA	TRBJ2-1	CASSLRDTSFSYNEQFF	TGTGCCAGCAGTCTCCGGGACACATCCTTTTCCTACAATGAGCAGTTCTTC